Listed below are T cell receptor beta chains from one sample, sequenced in a study of graft-versus-host responses after intestinal transplantation. Clones were read by immunoSEQ multiplex PCR, and TCRdb kept only the in-frame ones, dropping some. The sample includes 30,000 to 45,000 clones, over 90% of them seen just once. These receptors' targets are unknown. The specimen comprised unstimulated CD8+ T cells sorted from spleen or lymph node cells, sampled before transplant. The origin of the receptors is a human donor who was the organ donor for an intestinal transplant. CDR3s include the opening cysteine and the closing phenylalanine or tryptophan. The D gene is left open where the match is weak. Size is stated for part of the rows, as once, few or many counts, or as a class when the clone is expanded.

size: .
V: TRBV6-4
D: .
length: 14
J: TRBJ2-2
DNA: TGTGCCAGCAGTGACTCCCTAGACACCGGGGAGCTGTTTTTT
CDR3: CASSDSLDTGELFF

size: .
V: TRBV6-5
D: TRBD2
length: 16
J: TRBJ2-1
DNA: TGTGCCAGCAGTTTCTCCGGGACTAGCGGCTACAATGAGCAGTTCTTC
CDR3: CASSFSGTSGYNEQFF

size: .
V: TRBV5-6
D: .
length: 14
J: TRBJ2-7
DNA: TGTGCCAGCAGCTTGCCAGGGGAGAGCTACGAGCAGTACTTC
CDR3: CASSLPGESYEQYF

size: .
V: TRBV27
D: .
length: 16
J: TRBJ1-1
DNA: TGTGCCAGCAGTTTGGGGGGGGCGCGGGCAAACACTGAAGCTTTCTTT
CDR3: CASSLGGARANTEAFF

size: .
V: TRBV4-1
D: .
length: 18
J: TRBJ2-7
DNA: TGCGCCAGCAGCCAAGATGCGGTAGGGGGAGGTAGCTCCTACGAGCAGTACTTC
CDR3: CASSQDAVGGGSSYEQYF

size: .
V: TRBV2
D: .
length: 20
J: TRBJ2-6
DNA: TGTGCCAGCAGTGATTATGTTGCGCAGGGGCCTCCGTCTGGGGCCAACGTCCTGACTTTC
CDR3: CASSDYVAQGPPSGANVLTF

size: .
V: TRBV7-9
D: .
length: 12
J: TRBJ1-1
DNA: TGTGCCAGCAGCTTAGCGGCGGGGGAGCTTTTCTTT
CDR3: CASSLAAGELFF

size: .
V: TRBV6-9
D: TRBD1
length: 15
J: TRBJ1-4
DNA: TGTGCCAGCAGTTATGGTCGACAGGGGACTGAAAAACTGTTTTTT
CDR3: CASSYGRQGTEKLFF

size: .
V: TRBV10-3
D: TRBD2
length: 19
J: TRBJ2-3
DNA: TGTGCCATCAGTACTCTCGGACTAGCGGGAGGACGTAGCACAGATACGCAGTATTTT
CDR3: CAISTLGLAGGRSTDTQYF

size: .
V: TRBV7-9
D: .
length: 13
J: TRBJ2-3
DNA: TGTGCCAGCAGCCCTCGCGGGGCAGATACGCAGTATTTT
CDR3: CASSPRGADTQYF

size: .
V: TRBV19
D: .
length: 19
J: TRBJ2-7
DNA: TGTGCCAGTAGTATAGATGTCGAGGGGGAGACGGGATCTACCTACGAGCAGTACTTC
CDR3: CASSIDVEGETGSTYEQYF

size: medium-sized
V: TRBV28
D: .
length: 13
J: TRBJ2-7
DNA: TGTGCCAGCAGTTTAGGGATCTCTTACGAGCAGTACTTC
CDR3: CASSLGISYEQYF

size: once
V: TRBV7-6
D: TRBD2
length: 17
J: TRBJ2-3
DNA: TGTGCCAGCAGCTTAGCGCTGGCTAGCGGAAGCACAGATACGCAGTATTTT
CDR3: CASSLALASGSTDTQYF

size: .
V: TRBV5-1
D: TRBD2
length: 15
J: TRBJ2-1
DNA: TGCGCCAGCAGCTTAGGACTAGCGGACTACAATGAGCAGTTCTTC
CDR3: CASSLGLADYNEQFF

size: .
V: TRBV27
D: .
length: 18
J: TRBJ2-1
DNA: TGTGCCAGCAGTTTAGGTGCTAGCGGGACAGGGGAATACAATGAGCAGTTCTTC
CDR3: CASSLGASGTGEYNEQFF

size: .
V: TRBV27
D: .
length: 14
J: TRBJ2-5
DNA: TGTGCCAGCAGTTTGCGACAGGCGGGAGAGACCCAGTACTTC
CDR3: CASSLRQAGETQYF

size: .
V: TRBV4-2
D: TRBD2
length: 14
J: TRBJ2-7
DNA: TGTGCCAGCAGCCAAGAGTCTAGCGGGAACGAGCAGTACTTC
CDR3: CASSQESSGNEQYF

size: .
V: TRBV4-3
D: TRBD2
length: 15
J: TRBJ2-3
DNA: TGCGCCAGCAGCCAATGGGGGGGAAGGACAGATACGCAGTATTTT
CDR3: CASSQWGGRTDTQYF

size: .
V: TRBV4-3
D: .
length: 15
J: TRBJ2-7
DNA: TGCGCCAGCAGCCTATCAGGAGGGGGAGCCTACGAGCAGTACTTC
CDR3: CASSLSGGGAYEQYF

size: .
V: TRBV7-9
D: TRBD2
length: 19
J: TRBJ2-3
DNA: TGTGCCAGCAGCTTCCTCAGTCCCCCACTAGCGGGAGGGCTCGATACGCAGTATTTT
CDR3: CASSFLSPPLAGGLDTQYF

size: few
V: TRBV6-9
D: .
length: 14
J: TRBJ2-1
DNA: TGTGCCAGCACCCTCTCAGAGGGGAGCAATGAGCAGTTCTTC
CDR3: CASTLSEGSNEQFF

size: .
V: TRBV6-1
D: TRBD1
length: 16
J: TRBJ2-7
DNA: TGTGCCAGCAGTGATAGGGGTAGACAGGGTGGCGACGAGCAGTACTTC
CDR3: CASSDRGRQGGDEQYF

size: .
V: TRBV6-5
D: .
length: 15
J: TRBJ1-5
DNA: TGTGCCAGCAGTCCGGGACCGCCGAGCAATCAGCCCCAGCATTTT
CDR3: CASSPGPPSNQPQHF

size: .
V: TRBV4-2
D: .
length: 18
J: TRBJ2-5
DNA: TGTGCCAGCAGCCAAGATCTGGGTGCGGGAAGGTACCAAGAGACCCAGTACTTC
CDR3: CASSQDLGAGRYQETQYF

size: .
V: TRBV10-1
D: TRBD1
length: 17
J: TRBJ1-5
DNA: TGCGCCAGCACCCAAGGGACAGGAAGATATAGCAATCAGCCCCAGCATTTT
CDR3: CASTQGTGRYSNQPQHF

size: .
V: TRBV4-3
D: TRBD2
length: 17
J: TRBJ2-2
DNA: TGCGCCAGCAGCCAAGACGAGACTAGCGTGCCCACCGGGGAGCTGTTTTTT
CDR3: CASSQDETSVPTGELFF

size: .
V: TRBV2
D: TRBD1
length: 14
J: TRBJ1-2
DNA: TGTGCCAGCAGTATACAGGGGGATGGCTATGGCTACACCTTC
CDR3: CASSIQGDGYGYTF

size: once
V: TRBV4-1
D: TRBD1
length: 20
J: TRBJ1-6
DNA: TGCGCCAGCAGCCAAGATCCCTCCTATAACAGGGGTCTCCTCAATTCACCCCTCCACTTT
CDR3: CASSQDPSYNRGLLNSPLHF

size: .
V: TRBV30
D: .
length: 11
J: TRBJ1-1
DNA: TGTGCCTGGAGCCAGGGCACTGAAGCTTTCTTT
CDR3: CAWSQGTEAFF

size: .
V: TRBV5-5
D: .
length: 12
J: TRBJ2-5
DNA: TGTGCCAGCAGCTTGGGGGCGGAGACCCAGTACTTC
CDR3: CASSLGAETQYF

size: .
V: TRBV4-2
D: TRBD1
length: 17
J: TRBJ2-3
DNA: TGTGCCAGCAGCCAAGGGACAGGACCCGTTAGCACAGATACGCAGTATTTT
CDR3: CASSQGTGPVSTDTQYF

size: .
V: TRBV9
D: .
length: 14
J: TRBJ2-3
DNA: TGTGCCAGCAGCCCCGGGACTCCCACAGATACGCAGTATTTT
CDR3: CASSPGTPTDTQYF

size: once
V: TRBV28
D: .
length: 15
J: TRBJ1-1
DNA: TGTGCCAGCAGTTTATTAGGGGTCAGGGTCACTGAAGCTTTCTTT
CDR3: CASSLLGVRVTEAFF

size: .
V: TRBV7-6
D: .
length: 15
J: TRBJ2-1
DNA: TGTGCCAGCAGCCCCTTGGCAGGGGTAACAAATGAGCAGTTCTTC
CDR3: CASSPLAGVTNEQFF

size: .
V: TRBV5-1
D: TRBD1
length: 19
J: TRBJ2-6
DNA: TGCGCCAGCAGCTCAACCGGGACAGGCCCGCTCTCTGGGGCCAACGTCCTGACTTTC
CDR3: CASSSTGTGPLSGANVLTF

size: .
V: TRBV28
D: .
length: 13
J: TRBJ2-7
DNA: TGTGCCAGCAGTTTTGGACACTCCTACGAGCAGTACTTC
CDR3: CASSFGHSYEQYF

size: .
V: TRBV25-1
D: TRBD1
length: 16
J: TRBJ2-1
DNA: TGTGCCAGCAGTGAGACCGGGACAGGGGGCTACGATGAGCAGTTCTTC
CDR3: CASSETGTGGYDEQFF

size: .
V: TRBV28
D: .
length: 13
J: TRBJ1-1
DNA: TGTGCCAGCAGTTTGTCAGGGAGCACTGAAGCTTTCTTT
CDR3: CASSLSGSTEAFF

size: once
V: TRBV15
D: .
length: 15
J: TRBJ2-1
DNA: TGTGCCACCAGCAATGAGGGGGGGTGGATCGATGAGCAGTTCTTC
CDR3: CATSNEGGWIDEQFF

size: .
V: TRBV4-3
D: TRBD2
length: 17
J: TRBJ2-3
DNA: TGCGCCAGCAGCCGCGGGACTAGCGGTAAACGCACAGATACGCAGTATTTT
CDR3: CASSRGTSGKRTDTQYF

size: .
V: TRBV4-3
D: .
length: 15
J: TRBJ2-1
DNA: TGCGCCAGCAGCCAAGATGGGAGCTCCTACAATGAGCAGTTCTTC
CDR3: CASSQDGSSYNEQFF

size: .
V: TRBV7-2
D: .
length: 17
J: TRBJ2-3
DNA: TGTGCCAGCAGCTTACTTATCGGGGTTACTATCACAGATACGCAGTATTTT
CDR3: CASSLLIGVTITDTQYF

size: once
V: TRBV4-3
D: .
length: 13
J: TRBJ1-1
DNA: TGCGCCAGCAGCCAAGTAGGGACCACTGAAGCTTTCTTT
CDR3: CASSQVGTTEAFF

size: few
V: TRBV10-3
D: .
length: 15
J: TRBJ1-1
DNA: TGTGCCATCAGTGAGTCGGGGGGTAGGAACACTGAAGCTTTCTTT
CDR3: CAISESGGRNTEAFF

size: .
V: TRBV7-9
D: .
length: 13
J: TRBJ2-1
DNA: TGTGCCAGCGGCTGGGGGGTACGGAATGAGCAGTTCTTC
CDR3: CASGWGVRNEQFF

size: .
V: TRBV27
D: TRBD2
length: 14
J: TRBJ2-7
DNA: TGTGCCAGCAGTTTGCGCGGGAGTCTCAACGAGCAGTACTTC
CDR3: CASSLRGSLNEQYF

size: .
V: TRBV7-6
D: .
length: 18
J: TRBJ2-6
DNA: TGTGCCAGCAGCCCTCGGGTAGCGGTGCCCTCTGGGGCCAACGTCCTGACTTTC
CDR3: CASSPRVAVPSGANVLTF

size: once
V: TRBV14
D: TRBD1
length: 14
J: TRBJ2-7
DNA: TGTGCCAGCAGCCCCTACAGGGGAGAGAGGGAGCAGTACTTC
CDR3: CASSPYRGEREQYF

size: .
V: TRBV7-2
D: .
length: 12
J: TRBJ2-5
DNA: TGTGCCAGCAGCTCAGCCCGGGAGACCCAGTACTTC
CDR3: CASSSARETQYF

size: .
V: TRBV13
D: TRBD1
length: 17
J: TRBJ2-1
DNA: TGTGCCAGCAGCTTAGGGCCAGGTAGGGGGCTTTACAATGAGCAGTTCTTC
CDR3: CASSLGPGRGLYNEQFF

size: .
V: TRBV4-3
D: .
length: 17
J: TRBJ2-2
DNA: TGCGCCAGCAGCCAAAGTGCCTGGGGGTGGGCCACCGGGGAGCTGTTTTTT
CDR3: CASSQSAWGWATGELFF

size: .
V: TRBV27
D: .
length: 14
J: TRBJ2-3
DNA: TGTGCCAGCAGTTTATCCCGAGATGGAGATACGCAGTATTTT
CDR3: CASSLSRDGDTQYF

size: .
V: TRBV21-1
D: .
length: 15
J: TRBJ2-7
DNA: TGTGCCAGCAGCTCTCGTCCGGGACTAGTCTCCGAGCAGTACTTC
CDR3: CASSSRPGLVSEQYF

size: once
V: TRBV5-4
D: .
length: 12
J: TRBJ2-3
DNA: TGTGCCAGCAGCCCTAGTAAAGATACGCAGTATTTT
CDR3: CASSPSKDTQYF

size: .
V: TRBV9
D: TRBD2
length: 15
J: TRBJ2-7
DNA: TGTGCCAGCAGCACATCCACTAGCGGGAGAGGCGAGCAGTACTTC
CDR3: CASSTSTSGRGEQYF

size: .
V: TRBV7-8
D: TRBD2
length: 15
J: TRBJ2-7
DNA: TGTGCCAGCAGCTCACTAGCGGGAGGTTCCTACGAGCAGTACTTC
CDR3: CASSSLAGGSYEQYF

size: once
V: TRBV4-1
D: TRBD1
length: 14
J: TRBJ2-7
DNA: TGCGCCAGCAGCCAACAGGGGGCCGGCTACGAGCAGTACTTC
CDR3: CASSQQGAGYEQYF

size: .
V: TRBV7-9
D: TRBD1
length: 15
J: TRBJ2-1
DNA: TGTGCCAGCAGCCCAGACAGGGAACAGTACAATGAGCAGTTCTTC
CDR3: CASSPDREQYNEQFF

size: .
V: TRBV9
D: TRBD2
length: 14
J: TRBJ2-1
DNA: TGTGCCAGCAGCGTAGGCGGGAGTAACAATGAGCAGTTCTTC
CDR3: CASSVGGSNNEQFF